The clone carrying this T cell receptor (beta chain) occurred a few times. What it recognizes is unknown. This sample is drawn from a study of CD8 T cells in ankylosing spondylitis. Findings and caveats of the study: A TCR beta motif of under ten highly homologous variants appeared characteristic of ankylosing spondylitis blood. Earlier reports found some motif variants in synovial fluid and blood in reactive arthritis. Matched synovial fluid from ankylosing spondylitis patients was reported to be enriched for disease-linked clones.

Quantitative 5'-RACE with molecular barcodes was used to make the TCR beta libraries. One entry per CDR3 protein, called by TCRdb with MiXCR from the 5' RACE reads. The sample holds around 35,000 distinct CDR3 sequences, more than 9.5% seen once. V dropped 6 bases and J dropped 3; count of bases not matched to a gene: 4. Germline CDR1 is DFQATT and CDR2 is SNEGSKA (reference sequence). The CDR3 totals 14 residues. The sequence was collected from a male donor with ankylosing spondylitis. The V gene is TRBV20-1, the J gene TRBJ2-3; 12 bases match TRBD2. The sequenced sample consisted of synovial fluid, either unsorted or a sorted T cell fraction (not recorded which). CDR3 bases: TGCAGTGCCGACGGGACTAGCGGGACAGATACGCAGTATTTT. This codes for CSADGTSGTDTQYF.